This T cell receptor (beta chain) emerged from a study of CD8 T cells in cerebrospinal fluid in Alzheimer's disease. At the level of the study: CSF T cell clonal expansion was assessed by plate-based nested PCR and droplet-based sequencing.

Study conclusions and caveats: The largest CSF clone was proportionally bigger in mild cognitive impairment or Alzheimer's disease than controls.

This clonotype registers large (0.1 to 1%) by frequency. What it binds is unknown. Germline V gene data show CDR1 as MNHNS and CDR2 as SASEGT. This CDR3 comprises 13 residues. 10X single-cell V(D)J and 5' gene-expression libraries profiled CSF cells. After re-calling the 10x single-cell sequencing reads, TCRdb lists one entry per CDR3 protein, DNA absent. This repertoire includes some 1,600 distinct CDR3 sequences. The V call is TRBV6-1, the J call TRBJ2-1; the TCRdb call, TRBD2, lacks DNA for checking. The sequence was obtained from a human donor with mild cognitive impairment. Sequenced input: cerebrospinal fluid. CDR3 residues: CASSYGRANEQFF.